This is a list of T cell receptor beta chains from one sample in a study of cytomegalovirus exposure and HLA in healthy donors. TCRdb keeps only in-frame clones here, not all; method: immunoSEQ multiplex PCR. The table has 150,000 to 200,000 clones, roughly 79% seen once. Source material: PBMCs. These receptors were collected from a man between 25 and 39 years old in good health and CMV-seronegative. Both conserved end residues are part of each CDR3. D genes are given only for firm matches. Clone size is not always given. Where it is, it says once, few, many or a class for expanded clones.

- | TRBJ2-4 | - | TRBV5-1 | CASSPNREPNIQYF | TGCGCCAGCAGCCCCAACCGGGAACCAAACATTCAGTACTTC
- | TRBJ2-1 | - | TRBV9 | CASSPGSLGWQFF | TGTGCCAGCAGCCCCGGGAGTCTTGGATGGCAGTTCTTC
- | TRBJ2-5 | TRBD2 | TRBV4-1 | CASSRLGTTVETQYF | TGCGCCAGCAGCCGGTTAGGGACTACGGTGGAGACCCAGTACTTC
- | TRBJ1-4 | - | TRBV7-6 | CASSLGPRGEKLFF | TGTGCCAGCAGCTTAGGGCCCCGGGGAGAAAAACTGTTTTTT
- | TRBJ2-1 | TRBD2 | TRBV11-2 | CASSSGTSDYNEQFF | TGTGCCAGCAGCTCCGGGACTAGCGATTACAATGAGCAGTTCTTC
- | TRBJ2-2 | TRBD2 | TRBV11-2 | CASSSSGANTGELFF | TGTGCCAGCAGCTCTAGCGGGGCAAACACCGGGGAGCTGTTTTTT
- | TRBJ2-2 | - | TRBV9 | CASSVGEVSVGELFF | TGTGCCAGCAGCGTAGGGGAGGTTAGCGTCGGGGAGCTGTTTTTT
- | TRBJ1-1 | - | TRBV19 | CASTWGQGMVNTEAFF | TGTGCCAGTACCTGGGGGCAGGGGATGGTGAACACTGAAGCTTTCTTT
few | TRBJ2-7 | - | TRBV5-1 | CASSLQAISYEQYF | TGCGCCAGCAGCTTGCAGGCCATCTCCTACGAGCAGTACTTC
- | TRBJ1-5 | TRBD1 | TRBV5-1 | CASSRGTGGNQPQHF | TGCGCCAGCAGTAGGGGGACAGGGGGCAATCAGCCCCAGCATTTT
few | TRBJ2-7 | - | TRBV19 | CASRAVDSYEQYF | TGTGCCAGTAGGGCTGTCGACAGCTACGAGCAGTACTTC
- | TRBJ1-3 | - | TRBV7-9 | CASITSNPRNTIYF | TGTGCCAGCATCACCTCTAACCCAAGAAACACCATATATTTT
- | TRBJ2-1 | TRBD2 | TRBV7-6 | CASSPTSGNFNEQFF | TGTGCCAGCAGCCCCACTAGCGGCAATTTCAATGAGCAGTTCTTC
few | TRBJ2-7 | - | TRBV4-1 | CASSQDGGGLQYF | TGCGCCAGCAGCCAAGACGGCGGAGGCCTGCAGTACTTC
once | TRBJ1-3 | - | TRBV6-5 | CASSYLQGPGNTIYF | TGTGCCAGCAGTTACCTACAGGGTCCTGGAAACACCATATATTTT
- | TRBJ1-6 | - | TRBV27 | CASSPGGSLGQNSPLHF | TGTGCCAGCAGTCCCGGGGGTTCCTTGGGGCAGAATTCCCCCCTCCACTTT
- | TRBJ2-7 | TRBD1 | TRBV13 | CASSNRQGFRYEQYF | TGTGCCAGCAGCAACAGACAGGGGTTCAGATACGAGCAGTACTTC
- | TRBJ1-2 | - | TRBV6-4 | CASSLDGTRDGYTF | TGTGCCAGCAGCTTAGACGGGACAAGAGATGGCTACACCTTC
few | TRBJ1-4 | TRBD1 | TRBV6-1 | CASTHRGPEKLFF | TGTGCCAGCACCCACAGGGGGCCTGAAAAACTGTTTTTT
- | TRBJ2-3 | - | TRBV30 | CAWSGSASTDTQYF | TGTGCCTGGAGTGGTAGCGCCAGCACAGATACGCAGTATTTT
- | TRBJ2-3 | - | TRBV27 | CASSQTGDTQYF | TGTGCCAGCAGTCAGACTGGTGATACGCAGTATTTT
- | TRBJ2-5 | - | TRBV10-1 | CASSDPHGAMETQYF | TGCGCCAGCAGTGACCCGCATGGGGCAATGGAGACCCAGTACTTC
- | TRBJ2-1 | - | TRBV5-1 | CASSFLSGYNEQFF | TGCGCCAGCAGCTTCTTGAGCGGGTACAATGAGCAGTTCTTC
- | TRBJ2-3 | TRBD2 | TRBV2 | CASRTSGRSSTDTQYF | TGTGCCAGCCGGACTAGCGGGAGGTCGAGCACAGATACGCAGTATTTT
- | TRBJ2-1 | - | TRBV6-5 | CASSYSYTLDEQFF | TGTGCCAGCAGTTACTCGTACACCTTGGATGAGCAGTTCTTC
few | TRBJ2-7 | - | TRBV7-9 | CASSGGRVSSYEQYF | TGTGCCAGCAGCGGGGGCAGGGTCTCCTCCTACGAGCAGTACTTC
- | TRBJ2-5 | - | TRBV14 | CASSPDRGPSGRARETQYF | TGTGCCAGCAGCCCGGACAGGGGGCCTAGCGGGAGGGCCAGAGAGACCCAGTACTTC
- | TRBJ1-1 | - | TRBV2 | CASSNLRGTTNTEAFF | TGTGCCAGTTCGAATCTCCGCGGCACAACGAACACTGAAGCTTTCTTT
- | TRBJ2-7 | TRBD2 | TRBV11-2 | CASGTPRLALSYEQYF | TGTGCCAGCGGCACGCCCAGACTAGCGCTCTCCTACGAGCAGTACTTC
- | TRBJ2-7 | TRBD2 | TRBV11-2 | CASSLGRERNEQYF | TGTGCCAGCAGCTTAGGGCGGGAGCGGAACGAGCAGTACTTC
few | TRBJ2-2 | - | TRBV2 | CASSESRSGELFF | TGTGCCAGCAGTGAATCGAGGAGCGGGGAGCTGTTTTTT
- | TRBJ2-7 | - | TRBV2 | CASSEARQYEQYF | TGTGCCAGCAGTGAAGCCAGACAATACGAGCAGTACTTC
- | TRBJ2-3 | TRBD2 | TRBV6-5 | CASSYGGGSTDTQYF | TGTGCCAGCAGTTACGGCGGGGGAAGCACAGATACGCAGTATTTT
- | TRBJ2-5 | - | TRBV9 | CASSSPPAGLGETQYF | TGTGCCAGCAGTTCACCCCCAGCGGGCCTAGGGGAGACCCAGTACTTC
- | TRBJ2-1 | - | TRBV11-2 | CASSPPADNEQFF | TGTGCCAGCAGCCCCCCGGCGGACAATGAGCAGTTCTTC
- | TRBJ2-3 | TRBD2 | TRBV30 | CAWSLGTSVSSTDTQYF | TGTGCCTGGAGTTTGGGCACTAGCGTTTCTAGCACAGATACGCAGTATTTT
- | TRBJ2-7 | TRBD2 | TRBV19 | CASSLGTSVEQYF | TGTGCCAGTAGTCTCGGGACTAGCGTCGAGCAGTACTTC
- | TRBJ2-2 | TRBD1 | TRBV6-6 | CASSPDRGPRAGELFF | TGTGCCAGCAGTCCCGACAGGGGGCCTCGAGCCGGGGAGCTGTTTTTT
- | TRBJ1-4 | TRBD1 | TRBV6-5 | CASRGTGGPNEKLFF | TGTGCCAGCAGGGGGACAGGGGGACCTAATGAAAAACTGTTTTTT
- | TRBJ2-1 | - | TRBV10-1 | CASSESLVWEQFF | TGCGCCAGCAGTGAGTCGTTAGTATGGGAGCAGTTCTTC
- | TRBJ2-5 | TRBD1 | TRBV5-1 | CASSQAPTGGQETQYF | TGCGCCAGCAGCCAGGCCCCGACAGGGGGCCAAGAGACCCAGTACTTC